The 7 T cell receptor beta chains listed next were all sequenced from one sample in a study of blood T cell repertoires in COVID-19. Clones were sequenced by immunoSEQ multiplex PCR, and TCRdb holds only the in-frame ones, with some missing. Found here are around 280,000 clones, roughly 89% of them singletons; the top ten hold roughly 1.6%. The sequenced sample was PBMCs or T cells enriched from blood (not recorded which). Every receptor here comes from a young woman with acute COVID-19.

A single count supports this clone. The chain combines TRBV5-1 with TRBJ2-7; 9 bases line up with TRBD2. Germline assignment: CDR1 SGHRS and CDR2 YFSETQ. The CDR3 extends over 16 amino acids. V was clipped by 1 base and J by 5 bases; unmatched bases: 10. In nucleotides, the CDR3 is TGCGCCAGCAGCTTGTGGGTCTTGCGGGAGGGCCACGAGCAGTACTTC. Residues: CASSLWVLREGHEQYF.

The CDR3 DNA reads TGTGCCACCAGCAGAGAGACAGGGGACGGCTACACCTTC. Protein product: CATSRETGDGYTF. The V call is TRBV15, the J call TRBJ1-2; 8 bases are a match to TRBD1. Germline V gene lookup returns CDR1 LNHNV and CDR2 YYDKDF (reference sequence). The J segment lost 8 bases and the V segment lost 0 bases, leaving 2 bases of the junction unmatched. The CDR3 runs to 13 residues.

The rearrangement links TRBV7-9 to TRBJ1-4; a possible D gene is TRBD1 (6 bases). The length of the CDR3 is 14 residues. Trimming removed 5 bases from V and 5 bases from J, with 12 bases in between. Germline CDR1 SEHNR, CDR2 FQNEAQ (reference sequence). The CDR3 sequence: CASSQQGGNEKLFF. Here the CDR3 DNA reads TGTGCCAGCAGCCAACAGGGAGGGAATGAAAAACTGTTTTTT.

The chain uses TRBV5-8 and TRBJ1-5; TRBD1 agrees at 8 bases. The CDR3 extends over 17 amino acids. V dropped 1 base and J dropped 5; count of bases not matched to a gene: 11. Germline assignment: CDR1 SGHTS and CDR2 YDEGEE. CDR3 bases: TGTGCCAGCAGCTTGTGGGAATTTGACAGGGGCGATCAGCCCCAGCATTTT. It codes for CASSLWEFDRGDQPQHF.

V is TRBV7-2 and J is TRBJ2-2; D perhaps matches TRBD2 (6 bases). Trimming shortened V by 6 bases and J by 4 bases, and 18 bases separated the two germline ends. This CDR3 contains 16 residues. The germline V gene encodes CDR1 SGHTA and CDR2 FQGNSA. The CDR3, as DNA: TGTGCCAGCAGGCTCCCGGGTAGCGGTAGCACCGGGGAGCTGTTTTTT. Translation gives CASRLPGSGSTGELFF.

The V gene is TRBV6-5, the J gene TRBJ1-6, with D tentatively TRBD1 (5 bases). The CDR3 length is 16 residues. In germline, CDR1 is MNHEY, CDR2 SVGAGI. Trimming took off 2 bases at V and 7 bases at J, with 15 bases between the two ends. Here the CDR3 reads CASSYGQGRSNSPLHF. The CDR3 nucleotides are TGTGCCAGCAGTTACGGGCAGGGCAGATCAAATTCACCCCTCCACTTT.

The chain employs TRBV27 and TRBJ1-2, with D possibly matching TRBD1 (5 bases). Trimming took 3 bases from V and 0 from J, leaving 11 bases between them. Germline V gives CDR1 MNHEY, CDR2 SMNVEV (reference sequence). The CDR3 covers 15 residues. CDR3 in amino acids: CASSLQGRANYGYTF. Here the CDR3 DNA reads TGTGCCAGCAGTTTGCAGGGTAGAGCTAACTATGGCTACACCTTC.